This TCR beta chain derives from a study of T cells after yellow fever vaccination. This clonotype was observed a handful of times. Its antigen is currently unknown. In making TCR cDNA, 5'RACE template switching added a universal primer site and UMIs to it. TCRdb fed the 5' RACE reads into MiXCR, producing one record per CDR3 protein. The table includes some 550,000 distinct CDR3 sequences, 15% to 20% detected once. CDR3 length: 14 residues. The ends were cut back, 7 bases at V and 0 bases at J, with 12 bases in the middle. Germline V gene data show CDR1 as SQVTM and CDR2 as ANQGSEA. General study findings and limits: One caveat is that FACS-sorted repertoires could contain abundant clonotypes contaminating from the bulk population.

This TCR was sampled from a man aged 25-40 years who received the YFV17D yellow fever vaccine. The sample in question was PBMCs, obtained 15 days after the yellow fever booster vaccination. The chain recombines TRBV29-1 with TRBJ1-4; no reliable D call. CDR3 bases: TGCAGCGCTGGACCCGGGACAACTAATGAAAAACTGTTTTTT. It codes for CSAGPGTTNEKLFF.